This T cell receptor (beta chain) was identified during a study of T cell changes during pregnancy in multiple sclerosis (dated by TCRdb to about 2019). A note on the overall study: Changes in the T cell repertoire over the course of pregnancy were examined in this study in women with multiple sclerosis.

As concerns this clone: The target of this receptor is not known. No base quality information exists; no much larger clone differs at one position.

In the germline V gene, CDR1 corresponds to MNHNS and CDR2 to SASEGT. Taken from cysteine to phenylalanine, the CDR3 has 14 residues. Only the CDR3 portion is preserved as DNA: 42 bases, with reading frame beginning at the first base. At the junction V is shortened by 1 base and J by 9 bases, with 13 bases in between. Receptor libraries were prepared by the immunoSEQ multiplex PCR assay. The table comes from immuneACCESS by way of TCRdb, which keeps in-frame sequences with V and J called. Part of the clones is missing from these tables; in studies checked, under half for an unresolved V gene and the rest for unknown reasons. The sample contains about 130,000 clones, 90% to 96% of them found a single time. 0.4% to 0.5% of the sample lies in the top ten.

The sequence came from a female donor with multiple sclerosis, enrolled in a pregnancy study. The specimen was peripheral blood, collected after pregnancy. This receptor chain uses TRBV6-1 and TRBJ1-5; the D gene identity is not certain. CDR3 sequence: CASSEGGLEWPQHF. The DNA sequence follows: TGTGCCAGCAGTGAAGGCGGATTAGAGTGGCCCCAGCATTTT.